These 25 T cell receptor beta chains came from one sample sequenced in a study of T cell responses to AZD1222 COVID-19 vaccine. Assay: immunoSEQ multiplex PCR; the TCRdb copy retains only in-frame clones and omits some. In the table there are roughly 150,000 clones, about 90% of which are singletons. The starting material was peripheral blood, obtained 28 days after the second AZD1222 dose. The origin of the receptors is an adult who received the AZD1222 COVID-19 vaccine.

The rearrangement uses TRBV19 and TRBJ1-1, with 7 bases that match TRBD1. There are 13 residues in the CDR3. J lost 6 bases, V lost 7 bases, and 8 bases had no gene match. CDR1 is LNHDA and CDR2 is SQIVND in the germline V gene (reference sequence). The CDR3 bases are TGTGCCAGTACCCGAGGACAGGTCGCTGAAGCTTTCTTT. As protein: CASTRGQVAEAFF.

This clone is a singleton in its sample. The chain joins TRBV10-3 to TRBJ2-1; D possibly corresponds to TRBD2 (7 bases). The V end lost 0 bases, the J end lost 7 bases, and 22 bases lay between the germline ends. The CDR3 runs 18 residues. CDR1 and CDR2 (germline): ENHRY, SYGVKD. CDR3 residues: CAISESPPQGRGGNEQFF. Here the CDR3 DNA reads TGTGCCATCAGTGAGTCGCCTCCACAGGGTCGGGGAGGGAATGAGCAGTTCTTC.

This clone was seen just once. Written as DNA, the CDR3 is TGCGCCAGCAGCCAAGATTGGCGAAGGAACACTGAAGCTTTCTTT. Its translation is CASSQDWRRNTEAFF. The chain carries TRBV4-3 and TRBJ1-1, with no clear D. The CDR3 length is 15 residues. V was clipped by 0 bases and J by 1 base, with 9 bases between them. CDR1 and CDR2 from the germline V gene are LGHNA and YSLEER.

The chain recombines TRBV10-2 with TRBJ1-6; the D gene is possibly TRBD1 (5 bases). Germline V gives CDR1 WSHSY, CDR2 SAAADI. V dropped 3 bases and J dropped 8 bases, with 14 bases sitting between them. This CDR3 is 15 amino acids long. The CDR3 loop is CASSDWEDTHSPLHF. Here the CDR3 DNA reads TGCGCCAGCAGTGATTGGGAGGACACCCATTCACCCCTCCACTTT.

The chain carries TRBV19 and TRBJ1-5; TRBD1 is a possible D gene (5 bases). The germline V and J ends were trimmed by 8 bases and 9 bases, with 20 bases remaining between them. CDR1 is LNHDA, CDR2 SQIVND, per germline (reference sequence). CDR3 length: 14 amino acids. The chain's CDR3 is CASGPGTRNGPQHF. The CDR3 DNA sequence: TGTGCCAGTGGACCCGGGACTCGGAATGGGCCCCAGCATTTT.

This clone has just one count. J is TRBJ2-3 and V is TRBV10-2; the D is unclear. This CDR3 contains 16 residues. Germline assignment: CDR1 WSHSY and CDR2 SAAADI. The V gene lost 7 bases and the J gene lost 0 bases, with 17 bases spanning the gap. The CDR3 sequence: CASKPKVSGSTDTQYF. The CDR3, as DNA: TGCGCCAGCAAACCCAAGGTTTCCGGAAGCACAGATACGCAGTATTTT.

The V gene is TRBV12-3 or TRBV12-4, the J gene TRBJ2-4; no clear D. This CDR3 is 13 amino acids long. V was cut by 3 bases and J by 6 bases, with 9 bases left in between. The CDR3: CASSFWQINIQYF. The CDR3 DNA reads TGTGCCAGCAGTTTTTGGCAGATAAACATTCAGTACTTC.

This chain links TRBV2 with TRBJ1-6; the D gene is possibly TRBD1 (6 bases). The germline V gene has CDR1 SNHLY and CDR2 FYNNEI. The CDR3 has 17 amino acids. The V gene lost 4 bases and the J gene lost 0 bases, with 13 bases spanning the gap. The CDR3 spells CASSVRTVSSYNSPLHF. The DNA of the CDR3 is TGTGCCAGCAGTGTGAGGACAGTCAGCTCCTATAATTCACCCCTCCACTTT.

This clone has only one observation. V gene TRBV7-2 combines with J gene TRBJ1-1; a weak D match, TRBD1 (5 bases). Germline loops: CDR1 SGHTA, CDR2 FQGNSA. The CDR3 has 14 residues. V was cut by 5 bases and J by 1 base, with 11 bases left in between. This CDR3 is CASSPRGRNTEAFF. CDR3 bases: TGTGCCAGCAGCCCAAGGGGTAGGAACACTGAAGCTTTCTTT.

V gene TRBV13 combines with J gene TRBJ1-1; D gene unclear. The CDR3 loop spans 14 amino acids. The germline V gene encodes CDR1 PRHDT and CDR2 FYEKMQ (reference sequence). V lost 2 bases and J lost 1, with 8 bases in between. CDR3: CASSLYTRNTEAFF. The CDR3 bases are TGTGCCAGCAGCTTATATACGCGGAACACTGAAGCTTTCTTT.

The rearrangement links TRBV11-2 to TRBJ2-7, with 11 bases matching TRBD2. V was clipped by 5 bases and J by 3 bases; unmatched bases: 3. CDR1 SGHAT and CDR2 FQNNGV come from the germline V gene. This CDR3 region has 14 residues. CDR3 sequence (DNA): TGTGCCAGCAGCCTGACTAGCGGGAACTACGAGCAGTACTTC. Protein sequence: CASSLTSGNYEQYF.

The table lists this clone with a few counts. The genes are TRBV7-6 and TRBJ1-3; tentatively, D is TRBD1 (6 bases). The CDR3 has 16 residues. V was clipped by 5 bases and J by 3 bases, with 17 bases between them. CDR1 is SGHVS and CDR2 is FNYEAQ in the germline V gene. CDR3 in amino acids: CASSRSTGNYGNTIYF. The CDR3 DNA reads TGTGCCAGCAGCCGATCGACAGGAAACTATGGAAACACCATATATTTT.

This clone came up once. The DNA of the CDR3 is TGTGCCTGGAGTGTGGCCGGCAGGAATTCACCCCTCCACTTT. It yields the protein CAWSVAGRNSPLHF. The chain links TRBV30 to TRBJ1-6, with D hard to call. Between the trimmed V and J ends, which lost 0 bases and 7 bases, there was a span of 10 bases. The V gene's germline CDR1 is GTSNPN and CDR2 SVGIG (reference sequence). CDR3 length equals 14 residues.

Only one count was recorded for this clone. The chain employs TRBV10-2 and TRBJ2-5; no definite D call. The CDR3 sequence is 13 residues long. Trimming stripped 8 bases from V and 5 bases from J, with 15 bases between. CDR1 is WSHSY, CDR2 SAAADI, per germline. The CDR3 region is CASVTKSGETQYF. In DNA form, the CDR3 reads TGCGCCAGCGTTACCAAGTCCGGCGAGACCCAGTACTTC.

The rearrangement uses TRBV6-1 and TRBJ1-2; D gene unclear. Trimming took 1 base from V and 2 from J, leaving 11 bases between them. Germline-derived CDR1 and CDR2 are MNHNS and SASEGT. The CDR3 runs 15 residues. CDR3 DNA sequence: TGTGCCAGCAGTGAAGTTAAGGGTCCCAACTATGGCTACACCTTC. Protein product: CASSEVKGPNYGYTF.

The chain carries TRBV7-8 and TRBJ2-1; 9 nucleotides agree with TRBD1. V was clipped by 4 bases and J by 0 bases; unmatched bases: 10. The CDR3 sequence is 18 residues long. The germline CDR1 and CDR2 sequences are SGHVS and FQNEAQ. CDR3 region: CASSSGGGTGSSYNEQFF. The CDR3 DNA sequence: TGTGCCAGCAGCTCCGGAGGGGGGACAGGGAGCTCCTACAATGAGCAGTTCTTC.

The chain combines TRBV28 with TRBJ1-3; D is perhaps TRBD1 (5 bases). V lost 6 bases to trimming and J lost 6 bases, with 21 bases between them. This CDR3 spans 16 amino acids. From germline, CDR1 is MDHEN and CDR2 SYDVKM. In DNA form, the CDR3 reads TGTGCCAGCAGGAAAGGGACGGTCGGCTTAGTAAACACCATATATTTT. It codes for CASRKGTVGLVNTIYF.

This clone occurred once. The chain employs TRBV7-8 and TRBJ2-1; D is uncertain. V lost 0 bases and J 0 bases, leaving 9 bases between the germline ends. The CDR3 sequence is 16 residues long. Germline assignment: CDR1 SGHVS and CDR2 FQNEAQ. CDR3 nucleotide sequence: TGTGCCAGCAGCTTAGCGTTCTCGAGCTCCTACAATGAGCAGTTCTTC. Translating gives CASSLAFSSSYNEQFF.

The chain carries TRBV4-3 and TRBJ2-1; D gene uncertain. Germline assignment: CDR1 LGHNA and CDR2 YSLEER. Trimming removed 3 bases from V and 9 bases from J, with 12 bases in between. The CDR3 consists of 13 residues. The CDR3 DNA reads as TGCGCCAGCAGCCAGTCCCGCGGCGGTGAGCAGTTCTTC. Translated, it gives CASSQSRGGEQFF.

The gene calls are TRBV6-2 or TRBV6-3 and TRBJ2-3; D may be TRBD2 (6 bases). The CDR3 length is 15 residues. Trimming took 2 bases from V and 4 from J, leaving 13 bases between them. Germline loops: CDR1 MNHEY, CDR2 SVGEGT. The CDR3 DNA reads as TGTGCCAGCAGTTACGGCGGGGCAGGAGCAGATACGCAGTATTTT. Translated: CASSYGGAGADTQYF.

As for this clone: The same CDR3 is also encoded by other DNA sequences in this sample. V is TRBV19 and J is TRBJ1-2, with a weak D call TRBD1 (5 bases). This CDR3 has 13 amino acids. V gave up 5 bases and J gave up 2 bases, with 9 bases separating them. Germline V gene data show CDR1 as LNHDA and CDR2 as SQIVND (reference sequence). CDR3 bases: TGTGCCAGTAGTTTGGGACCGAACTATGGCTACACCTTC. Residues: CASSLGPNYGYTF.

This clone occurred once. V gene TRBV28 combines with J gene TRBJ1-3; possible D gene TRBD1, 6 bases. V was clipped by 5 bases and J by 4 bases, with 15 bases between them. The CDR3 is made up of 15 amino acids. Germline CDR1 is MDHEN and CDR2 is SYDVKM. The CDR3 nucleotides are TGTGCCAGCAGTATCGGACAGCTGACCGGAAACACCATATATTTT. This gives the protein CASSIGQLTGNTIYF.

This rearrangement joins TRBV10-2 to TRBJ2-5, with a weak D call TRBD2 (5 bases). The V gene lost 6 bases and the J gene lost 5 bases, with 22 bases spanning the gap. CDR1 and CDR2 from the germline V gene are WSHSY and SAAADI. The CDR3 has 16 amino acids. In nucleotides, the CDR3 is TGCGCCAGCAGCCCCCCTCGTAGCGCTCTTAGGGAGACCCAGTACTTC. Its protein product is CASSPPRSALRETQYF.

This rearrangement joins TRBV13 to TRBJ2-7; 15 positions match TRBD2. Germline lookup yields CDR1 PRHDT and CDR2 FYEKMQ (reference sequence). J was trimmed by 6 bases and V by 4 bases; bases with no gene match: 13. There are 18 residues in the CDR3. The CDR3 sequence is CASSSRTSGRAHLSEQYF. The DNA for the CDR3 is TGTGCCAGCAGCTCCCGGACTAGCGGGAGGGCCCACTTGAGCGAGCAGTACTTC.

CDR3 nucleotide sequence: TGCGCCAGCAGCTTGTCTAGCGGGAGTGTGCAGTATTTT. The encoded protein is CASSLSSGSVQYF. This chain connects TRBV5-1 to TRBJ2-3; 10 positions agree with TRBD2. Germline V gene lookup returns CDR1 SGHRS and CDR2 YFSETQ. The J segment lost 11 bases and the V segment lost 1 base, leaving 4 bases of the junction unmatched. The CDR3 extends over 13 amino acids.